The 20 T cell receptor beta chains in this list originate from one sample, sequenced in a study of T-cell reconstitution after alpha-beta-depleted transplantation in children. During its preparation, the TCRbeta library received unique molecular identifiers. TCRdb reanalysed the PCR reads using MiXCR and keeps one entry per CDR3 protein. The repertoire holds almost 500,000 distinct CDR3 sequences, with around an eighth as singletons. Specimen: PBMCs from the stem cell graft donor, collected from the stem cell graft. Receptor source: a human donor who donated a stem cell graft to a child with combined immunodeficiency.

The J gene is TRBJ2-7, the V gene TRBV4-2, with unresolved D. Germline CDR1 and CDR2: LGHNA and YNFKEQ. The CDR3 has 13 amino acids. V was cut by 4 bases and J by 3 bases, with 10 bases left in between. The CDR3 region is CASSPADFYEQYF. The CDR3 DNA follows: TGTGCCAGCAGCCCTGCTGACTTCTACGAGCAGTACTTC.

The V call is TRBV20-1, the J call TRBJ1-4, with D tentatively TRBD1 (6 bases). Looked up from germline, CDR1 is DFQATT and CDR2 is SNEGSKA (reference sequence). V lost 2 bases, J lost 8 bases, and 30 bases lay in between. The CDR3 is 19 amino acids. The CDR3 loop reads CSARLWLRDKHSEGEKLFF. The CDR3 coding sequence is TGCAGTGCTAGACTCTGGCTCCGGGACAAGCACTCGGAGGGGGAAAAACTGTTTTTT.

V gene TRBV3-1 combines with J gene TRBJ1-5, with D uncertain. Trimming cost V 1 base and J 6 bases, with 4 bases left between them. From germline, CDR1 is LGHDT and CDR2 YNNKEL (reference sequence). The CDR3 contains 12 residues. The CDR3 reads CASSQGSQPQHF. The DNA for the CDR3 is TGTGCCAGCAGCCAAGGAAGTCAGCCCCAGCATTTT. Filled out from reference TRBV3-1 and TRBJ1-5, the complete variable domain reads DTAVSQTPKYLVTQMGNDKSIKCEQNLGHDTMYWYKQDSKKFLKIMFSYNNKELIINETVPNRFSPKSPDKAHLNLHINSLELGDSAVYFCASSQGSQPQHFGDGTRLSIL.

The genes are TRBV7-2 and TRBJ2-1, with D possibly being TRBD1 or TRBD2 (5 bases each). Germline V gene lookup returns CDR1 SGHTA and CDR2 FQGNSA. The length of the CDR3 is 13 residues. V lost 3 bases, J lost 9 bases, and 12 bases lay in between. CDR3 sequence (DNA): TGTGCCAGCAGCTTTCGAGGGGCTAGTGAGCAGTTCTTC. Its protein product is CASSFRGASEQFF. Combining the CDR3 with reference TRBV7-2 and TRBJ2-1 gives the whole variable domain GAGVSQSPSNKVTEKGKDVELRCDPISGHTALYWYRQSLGQGLEFLIYFQGNSAPDKSGLPSDRFSAERTGGSVSTLTIQRTQQEDSAVYLCASSFRGASEQFFGPGTRLTVL.

This clonotype was seen repeatedly, ten times or more. This chain links TRBV11-2 with TRBJ2-2; the D is unclear. The CDR3 consists of 16 residues. Germline CDR1 is SGHAT and CDR2 is FQNNGV. Trimming took off 3 bases at V and 7 bases at J, with 18 bases between the two ends. CDR3 DNA sequence: TGTGCCAGCAGCTTTCGGCAGGACCCTTCTCACGGGGAGCTGTTTTTT. Its protein is CASSFRQDPSHGELFF.

This clonotype was counted a few times. V is TRBV20-1 and J is TRBJ2-7, with D possibly matching TRBD2 (6 bases). Germline V gene sequence: CDR1 DFQATT, CDR2 SNEGSKA (reference sequence). This CDR3 is built from 13 residues. Deletions cut 4 bases from V and 6 bases from J, with 16 bases between. The CDR3: CSAKDYLKTEQYF. CDR3 sequence (DNA): TGCAGTGCTAAGGACTACCTTAAGACCGAGCAGTACTTC.

This clonotype appeared a few times. The rearrangement uses TRBV20-1 and TRBJ2-1; 10 positions match TRBD2. The CDR3 spans 18 residues. The trim removed 1 base at V and 2 bases at J, leaving 11 bases unmatched. CDR1 and CDR2 from the germline V gene are DFQATT and SNEGSKA (reference sequence). CDR3 residues: CSARARSPLAGAYNEQFF. CDR3 sequence (DNA): TGCAGTGCTAGAGCAAGATCCCCCCTAGCGGGAGCCTACAATGAGCAGTTCTTC.

The rearrangement links TRBV29-1 to TRBJ2-6; D perhaps matches TRBD2 (5 bases). Trimming removed 5 bases at V and 0 bases at J, with 14 bases between. Germline V lookup: CDR1 SQVTM, CDR2 ANQGSEA. The CDR3 consists of 16 residues. The DNA for the CDR3 is TGCAGCGTTTTCGGTCCAGACTACTCTGGGGCCAACGTCCTGACTTTC. It translates to CSVFGPDYSGANVLTF.

J is TRBJ2-5 and V is TRBV7-2, with 8 bases that match TRBD1. Germline assignment: CDR1 SGHTA and CDR2 FQGNSA. The CDR3 contains 14 residues. Losses at the gene ends were 6 bases for V and 1 base for J; bases not matched to a gene: 4. CDR3 residues: CASRLTGAQETQYF. DNA of the CDR3: TGTGCCAGCAGGCTGACAGGGGCCCAAGAGACCCAGTACTTC.

This clonotype was recorded many times. For the CDR3, the DNA is TGTGCGGCGGACAGGGCGGGGACAGATACGCAGTATTTT. It specifies CAADRAGTDTQYF. The J gene is TRBJ2-3, the V gene TRBV30; 8 bases line up with TRBD1. This CDR3 comprises 13 residues. CDR1 GTSNPN and CDR2 SVGIG come from the germline V gene (reference sequence).

A few counts support this clonotype. The CDR3 loop reads CAWQQGALDEQYF. The DNA of the CDR3 is TGTGCCTGGCAACAGGGAGCATTGGACGAGCAGTACTTC. The genes are TRBV30 and TRBJ2-7; D is perhaps TRBD1 (6 bases). CDR1 and CDR2 (germline): GTSNPN, SVGIG (reference sequence). Trimming took 5 bases from V and 5 from J, leaving 16 bases between them. The CDR3 contains 13 residues.

V and J are TRBV23-1 and TRBJ2-7; D is undetermined. TRBV23-1 is placed among ORFs of uncertain function. CDR3 length: 10 amino acids. Trimming cost V 3 bases and J 9 bases, with 6 bases left between them. CDR3 amino acids: CASSQSWQYF. The CDR3 region has the DNA TGCGCCAGCAGTCAGTCGTGGCAGTACTTC.

There are many counts of this clonotype. The gene calls are TRBV3-1 and TRBJ2-2, with 7 bases matching TRBD2. The CDR3 extends over 14 amino acids. Germline-derived CDR1 and CDR2 are LGHDT and YNNKEL (reference sequence). The junction had 5 bases not matched to a gene; V was cut back by 5 bases and J by 5 bases. CDR3 bases: TGTGCCAGCAGCGGAGAACTAGCGACCGGGGAGCTGTTTTTT. This gives the protein CASSGELATGELFF.

In the case of this clonotype: A read error may explain this, as a much larger clone is one base away. The chain links TRBV7-9 to TRBJ2-2, with D maybe TRBD1 (5 bases). V lost 6 bases to trimming and J lost 6 bases, with 14 bases between them. This CDR3 contains 14 residues. Germline V gene sequence: CDR1 SEHNR, CDR2 FQNEAQ (reference sequence). CDR3 loop: CASRPGQHAGELFF. The CDR3 coding sequence is TGTGCCAGCAGACCAGGGCAGCACGCCGGGGAGCTGTTTTTT.

This clonotype was found many times. V usage is TRBV20-1 and J usage is TRBJ2-7; 12 bases align to TRBD2. The V segment lost 2 bases and the J segment 3 bases; nucleotides outside the gene matches: 2. The germline CDR1 and CDR2 sequences are DFQATT and SNEGSKA (reference sequence). The CDR3 sequence is 14 residues long. This CDR3 reads CSARTSGGHYEQYF. The CDR3 bases are TGCAGTGCTAGAACTAGCGGGGGGCACTACGAGCAGTACTTC.

There are many counts of this clonotype. The chain couples TRBV7-2 to TRBJ2-7; 9 bases match TRBD1. The junction had 4 bases not matched to a gene; V was cut back by 4 bases and J by 3 bases. CDR1 is SGHTA, CDR2 FQGNSA, per germline. This CDR3 has 14 residues. CDR3 in amino acids: CASSSTTGGYEQYF. As DNA, the CDR3 is TGTGCCAGCAGCTCGACGACAGGGGGCTACGAGCAGTACTTC.

The chain combines TRBV5-1 with TRBJ2-7, with 9 bases identical to TRBD1. This CDR3 comprises 16 residues. Germline V gene sequence: CDR1 SGHRS, CDR2 YFSETQ. The V gene end was trimmed by 4 bases and the J gene end by 4 bases; junction bases not matched to a gene: 12. The CDR3, as DNA: TGCGCCAGCAGCCCGTACTGGACAGGGGAACCTTACGAGCAGTACTTC. Its translation: CASSPYWTGEPYEQYF. Using reference TRBV5-1 and TRBJ2-7 for the parts outside the CDR3, the full variable domain is KAGVTQTPRYLIKTRGQQVTLSCSPISGHRSVSWYQQTPGQGLQFLFEYFSETQRNKGNFPGRFSGRQFSNSRSEMNVSTLELGDSALYLCASSPYWTGEPYEQYFGPGTRLTVT.

In this sample, this clonotype turned up a few times. V and J are TRBV7-2 and TRBJ2-2, with 11 bases aligning to TRBD2. The CDR3 is 13 residues long. The junction had 2 bases not matched to a gene; V was cut back by 5 bases and J by 9 bases. Germline V lookup: CDR1 SGHTA, CDR2 FQGNSA. The CDR3 DNA is TGTGCCAGCAGCCCTAGCGGGGGGAGGGAGCTGTTTTTT. This translates into CASSPSGGRELFF.

CDR3 residues: CASRELTVHEQYF. The CDR3 DNA reads TGTGCCAGCAGGGAGCTGACAGTACACGAGCAGTACTTC. The genes are TRBV6-2 or TRBV6-3 and TRBJ2-7; weak D call: TRBD1 (5 bases). Between the trimmed V and J ends, which lost 6 bases and 5 bases, there was a span of 14 bases. The germline V gene encodes CDR1 MNHEY and CDR2 SVGEGT. This CDR3 is built from 13 residues.

This clonotype is a singleton in its sample. The V call is TRBV27, the J call TRBJ2-6; D not resolved. Germline lookup yields CDR1 MNHEY and CDR2 SMNVEV (reference sequence). The CDR3 is 15 residues long. V was clipped by 3 bases and J by 0 bases, with 6 bases between them. As DNA, the CDR3 is TGTGCCAGCAGTTTTTGGAGCTCTGGGGCCAACGTCCTGACTTTC. Protein: CASSFWSSGANVLTF. The entire variable domain, with the rest obtained from reference TRBV27 and TRBJ2-6, is as follows: EAQVTQNPRYLITVTGKKLTVTCSQNMNHEYMSWYRQDPGLGLRQIYYSMNVEVTDKGDVPEGYKVSRKEKRNFPLILESPSPNQTSLYFCASSFWSSGANVLTFGAGSRLTVL.